A single T cell receptor beta chain is shown here with its context. This record belongs to a study of blood T cell repertoires in COVID-19. Study in general: COVID-19 samples, acute and convalescent, were from the United States, Italy and Spain. Sources were T cells, B-cell-depleted T cells, or PBMCs; the material itself was cDNA or gDNA.

V trimming: 5 bases; J trimming: 10 bases; junction bases outside the gene matches: 7. The length of the CDR3 is 14 residues. CDR1 and CDR2 (germline): SGHTA, FQGNSA. Authors' analysis steps: Reference gene primer amplification gave nucleated cell count estimates. Assay used: immunoSEQ multiplex PCR; TCRdb lists only in-frame clones, some missing. V and J calls plus clone size are reproduced from that table; the DNA served to infer D and trimming. The profile covers over 60,000 clones, with roughly 87% appearing a single time and about 19% taken by the ten largest. V usage is TRBV7-2 and J usage is TRBJ1-6; TRBD1 matches 8 bases. This sequence was found in a human donor in a cohort sampled during active COVID-19. Sequenced: peripheral blood. The CDR3 loop reads CASSQGAGRSPLHF. DNA of the CDR3: TGTGCCAGCAGCCAGGGGGCAGGGAGGTCACCCCTCCACTTT.